This T cell receptor (beta chain) was documented in a study of cytomegalovirus exposure and HLA in healthy donors. Study results and caveats: As was reported, the classifier diagnosed cytomegalovirus status with high specificity and sensitivity. Differences between HLA loci emerged in a later analysis of TCR association rates, with DRB1 most and HLA-C fewest. Cytomegalovirus association was listed for about 160 TCR beta chains.

Primers included in the PCR were 60 Vbeta and 13 Jbeta primers. Methods used by the authors: Later, 75 million to 100 million unique TCR beta chains were counted in an analysis, and some 9.9 million of them were shared. Data came from immunoSEQ multiplex PCR; TCRdb stores just in-frame clones and leaves some out. The V and J calls and the clone size are those of that table, but D and trimming were determined from the DNA. Of under 170,000 clones in the sample, about three fifths were seen once. With regard to this clone: The antigen remains undetermined.

The V end lost 3 bases, the J end lost 8 bases, and 20 bases lay between the germline ends. There are 15 residues in the CDR3. Germline-derived CDR1 and CDR2 are SGHRS and YFSETQ. The V call is TRBV5-1, the J call TRBJ1-1, with D unresolved. This receptor was identified in a woman aged 60-70 years in good health and CMV-seropositive. The specimen sequenced was PBMCs. The CDR3 reads CASSWSGEVEGEAFF. CDR3 in DNA: TGCGCCAGCAGCTGGTCCGGGGAGGTCGAGGGAGAAGCTTTCTTT.